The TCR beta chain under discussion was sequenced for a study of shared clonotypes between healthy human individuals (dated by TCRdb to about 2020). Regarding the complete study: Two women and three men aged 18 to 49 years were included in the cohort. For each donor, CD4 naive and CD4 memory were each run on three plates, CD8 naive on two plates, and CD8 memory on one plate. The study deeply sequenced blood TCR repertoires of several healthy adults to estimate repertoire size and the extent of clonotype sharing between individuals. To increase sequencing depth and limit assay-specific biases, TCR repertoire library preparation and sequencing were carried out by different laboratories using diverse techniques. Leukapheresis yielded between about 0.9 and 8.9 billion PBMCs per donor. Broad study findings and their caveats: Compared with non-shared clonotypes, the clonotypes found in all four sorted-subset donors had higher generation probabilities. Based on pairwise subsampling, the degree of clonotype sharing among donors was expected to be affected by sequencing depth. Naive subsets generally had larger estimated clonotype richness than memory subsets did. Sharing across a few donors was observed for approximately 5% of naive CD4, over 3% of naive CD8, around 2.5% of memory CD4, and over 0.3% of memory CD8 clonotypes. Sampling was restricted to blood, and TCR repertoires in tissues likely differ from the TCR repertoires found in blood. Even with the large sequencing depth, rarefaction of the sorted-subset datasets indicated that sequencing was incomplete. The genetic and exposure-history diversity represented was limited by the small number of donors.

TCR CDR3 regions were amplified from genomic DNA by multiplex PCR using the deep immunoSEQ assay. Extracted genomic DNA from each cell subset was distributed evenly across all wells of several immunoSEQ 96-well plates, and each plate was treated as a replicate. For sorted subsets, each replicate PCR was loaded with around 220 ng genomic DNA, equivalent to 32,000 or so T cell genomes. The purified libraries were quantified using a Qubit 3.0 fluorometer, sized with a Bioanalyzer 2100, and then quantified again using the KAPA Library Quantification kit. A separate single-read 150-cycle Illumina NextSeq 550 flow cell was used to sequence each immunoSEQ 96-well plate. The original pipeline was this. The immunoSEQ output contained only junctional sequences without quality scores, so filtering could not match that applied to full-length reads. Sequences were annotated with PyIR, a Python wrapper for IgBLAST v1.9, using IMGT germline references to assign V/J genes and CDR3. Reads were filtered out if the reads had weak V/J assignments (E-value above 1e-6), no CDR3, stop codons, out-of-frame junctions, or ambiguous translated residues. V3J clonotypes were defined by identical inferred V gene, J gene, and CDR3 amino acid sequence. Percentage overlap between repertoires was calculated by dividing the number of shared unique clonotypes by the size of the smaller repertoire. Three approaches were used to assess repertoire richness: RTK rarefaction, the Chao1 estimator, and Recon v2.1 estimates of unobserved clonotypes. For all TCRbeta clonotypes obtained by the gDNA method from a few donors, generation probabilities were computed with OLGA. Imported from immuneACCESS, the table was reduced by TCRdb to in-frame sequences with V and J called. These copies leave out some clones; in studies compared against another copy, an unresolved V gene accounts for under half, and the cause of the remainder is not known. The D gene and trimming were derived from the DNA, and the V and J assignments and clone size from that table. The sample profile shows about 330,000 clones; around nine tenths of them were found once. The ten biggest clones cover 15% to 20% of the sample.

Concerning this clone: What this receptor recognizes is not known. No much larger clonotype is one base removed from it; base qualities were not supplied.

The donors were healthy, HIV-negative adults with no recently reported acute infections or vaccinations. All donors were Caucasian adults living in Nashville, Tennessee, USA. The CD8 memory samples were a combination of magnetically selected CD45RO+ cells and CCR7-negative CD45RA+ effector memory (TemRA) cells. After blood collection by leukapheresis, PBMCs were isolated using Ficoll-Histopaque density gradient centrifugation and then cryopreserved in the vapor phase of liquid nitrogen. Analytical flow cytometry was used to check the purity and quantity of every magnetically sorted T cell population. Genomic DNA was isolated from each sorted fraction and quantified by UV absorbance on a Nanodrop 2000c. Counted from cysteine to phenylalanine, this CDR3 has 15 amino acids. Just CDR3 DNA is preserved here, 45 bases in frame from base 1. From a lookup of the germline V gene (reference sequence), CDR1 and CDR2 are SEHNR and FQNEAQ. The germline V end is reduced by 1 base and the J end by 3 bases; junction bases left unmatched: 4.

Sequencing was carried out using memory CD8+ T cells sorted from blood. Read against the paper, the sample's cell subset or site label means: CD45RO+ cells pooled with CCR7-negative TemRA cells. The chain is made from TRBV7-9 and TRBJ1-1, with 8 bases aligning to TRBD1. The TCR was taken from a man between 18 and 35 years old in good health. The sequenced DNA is TGTGCCAGCAGCTTAGTAGACAGGGGCGACACTGAAGCTTTCTTT. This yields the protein CASSLVDRGDTEAFF.